These 20 T cell receptor beta chains were sequenced from one sample in a study of T cell changes during pregnancy in multiple sclerosis. Clones were read by immunoSEQ multiplex PCR, and TCRdb kept only the in-frame ones, dropping some. Of approximately 28,000 clones listed, more than 80% were seen once; the top ten hold around 6%. The material was CD8+ T cells from peripheral blood mononuclear cells, obtained before pregnancy. Source of these receptors: a female donor with multiple sclerosis, enrolled in a pregnancy study.

The CDR3 region is CASSPGQGGGSEQYF. CDR3 bases: TGTGCCAGCAGCCCCGGACAGGGTGGAGGGAGCGAGCAGTACTTC. This chain uses TRBV7-6 with TRBJ2-7; TRBD1 aligns across 8 bases. The germline V gene encodes CDR1 SGHVS and CDR2 FNYEAQ. V shed 5 bases and J 6 bases; nucleotides not matched to a gene: 12. The CDR3 consists of 15 residues. Full variable domain (remainder filled in from reference TRBV7-6 and TRBJ2-7): GAGVSQSPRYKVTKRGQDVALRCDPISGHVSLYWYRQALGQGPEFLTYFNYEAQQDKSGLPNDRFSAERPEGSISTLTIQRTEQRDSAMYRCASSPGQGGGSEQYFGPGTRLTVT.

The CDR3 nucleotides are TGTGCCAGTAGTATAGATCCGGAGGGATACAATGAGCAGTTCTTC. As protein: CASSIDPEGYNEQFF. The chain recombines TRBV19 with TRBJ2-1, with D possibly TRBD2 on 6 matching bases. Deletions cut 0 bases from V and 4 bases from J, with 10 bases between. Germline CDR1 is LNHDA and CDR2 is SQIVND (reference sequence). This CDR3 spans 15 amino acids.

The chain recombines TRBV7-2 with TRBJ2-1; weak D call: TRBD1 (6 bases). Germline V gene lookup returns CDR1 SGHTA and CDR2 FQGNSA. The CDR3 is 15 residues long. V was cut by 4 bases and J by 3 bases, with 13 bases left in between. This CDR3 is CASSSRRTVYNEQFF. In nucleotides, the CDR3 is TGTGCCAGCAGCTCCCGGCGGACAGTCTACAATGAGCAGTTCTTC.

This chain joins TRBV18 and TRBJ2-2; TRBD1 matches 8 bases. Germline V gene data show CDR1 as KGHSH and CDR2 as LQKENI. J was trimmed by 6 bases and V by 2 bases; bases with no gene match: 8. The CDR3 has 16 residues. CDR3 amino acids: CASSPSFQGAAGELFF. DNA of the CDR3: TGTGCCAGCTCACCATCATTCCAGGGGGCGGCCGGGGAGCTGTTTTTT.

J is TRBJ1-5 and V is TRBV11-2; weak D call: TRBD1 (6 bases). In germline, CDR1 is SGHAT, CDR2 FQNNGV. CDR3 length: 16 residues. Trimming cost V 6 bases and J 3 bases, with 18 bases left between them. The CDR3 spells CASRIKGRGINQPQHF. The CDR3 DNA is TGTGCCAGCAGAATTAAAGGCAGGGGAATCAATCAGCCCCAGCATTTT.

The chain recombines TRBV7-9 with TRBJ2-5; 10 bases agree with TRBD2. The CDR3 totals 17 residues. V trimming: 2 bases; J trimming: 1 base; junction bases outside the gene matches: 7. The germline V gene has CDR1 SEHNR and CDR2 FQNEAQ (reference sequence). The CDR3 region is CASSLSQASGSQETQYF. DNA of the CDR3: TGTGCCAGCAGCTTATCACAAGCTAGCGGGAGCCAAGAGACCCAGTACTTC. The full variable domain, its missing parts supplied by reference TRBV7-9 and TRBJ2-5, is DTGVSQNPRHKITKRGQNVTFRCDPISEHNRLYWYRQTLGQGPEFLTYFQNEAQLEKSRLLSDRFSAERPKGSFSTLEIQRTEQGDSAMYLCASSLSQASGSQETQYFGPGTRLLVL.

This rearrangement joins TRBV4-1 to TRBJ2-7, with D possibly matching TRBD1 (6 bases). V gave up 3 bases and J gave up 2 bases, with 11 bases separating them. The length of the CDR3 is 14 residues. The germline CDR1 and CDR2 sequences are MGHRA and YSYEKL. In nucleotides, the CDR3 is TGCGCCAGCAGCCAGGGGGCAGGGGCCTACGAGCAGTACTTC. Translation: CASSQGAGAYEQYF.

This clone is a singleton in its sample. The chain uses TRBV19 and TRBJ1-1; 7 bases line up with TRBD1. V trimming: 7 bases; J trimming: 4 bases; junction bases outside the gene matches: 12. The germline V gene has CDR1 LNHDA and CDR2 SQIVND (reference sequence). The CDR3 is 15 residues long. In DNA, the CDR3 is TGTGCCAGTACAACATCAGGGGGTTGGAGCACTGAAGCTTTCTTT. Its protein is CASTTSGGWSTEAFF.

This chain uses TRBV5-1 with TRBJ1-2; 10 bases agree with TRBD1. This CDR3 region has 16 residues. Germline CDR1 and CDR2: SGHRS and YFSETQ. V was pared by 3 bases and J by 4 bases, with 9 bases of the junction left unmatched. CDR3 loop: CASSSGTGDVGYGYTF. DNA for the CDR3: TGCGCCAGCAGCTCCGGGACAGGGGATGTTGGCTATGGCTACACCTTC. Supplemented by reference TRBV5-1 and TRBJ1-2, the full variable domain reads KAGVTQTPRYLIKTRGQQVTLSCSPISGHRSVSWYQQTPGQGLQFLFEYFSETQRNKGNFPGRFSGRQFSNSRSEMNVSTLELGDSALYLCASSSGTGDVGYGYTFGSGTRLTVV.

CDR3 protein: CASSESGGNYNEQFF. CDR3 nucleotide sequence: TGTGCCAGCAGTGAAAGCGGGGGGAACTACAATGAGCAGTTCTTC. V usage is TRBV6-1 and J usage is TRBJ2-1; 9 nucleotides line up with TRBD2. This CDR3 region has 15 residues. V shed 2 bases, J shed 3 bases, and the junction held 2 bases outside the gene matches. Per germline, CDR1 MNHNS and CDR2 SASEGT.

The chain employs TRBV27 and TRBJ1-1; 7 bases fit TRBD1. The ends lost 5 bases at V and 5 bases at J; junction bases unmatched: 14. There are 16 residues in the CDR3. The germline V gene encodes CDR1 MNHEY and CDR2 SMNVEV (reference sequence). Here the CDR3 reads CASSPQTGDGGTEAFF. The CDR3 nucleotides read TGTGCCAGCAGTCCGCAAACAGGGGATGGGGGGACTGAAGCTTTCTTT.

The chain carries TRBV7-9 and TRBJ1-5; no reliable D call. The CDR3 runs to 13 residues. Germline CDR1 and CDR2: SEHNR and FQNEAQ (reference sequence). The V and J ends lost 1 base and 11 bases respectively, with 12 bases between them. CDR3 region: CASSLGVGGSQHF. In DNA form, the CDR3 reads TGTGCCAGCAGCTTAGGGGTGGGAGGCTCCCAGCATTTT.

The chain combines TRBV6-5 with TRBJ1-2, with a possible D match to TRBD1 (5 bases). The V gene's germline CDR1 is MNHEY and CDR2 SVGAGI. The CDR3 has 14 residues. Deletions cut 0 bases from V and 2 bases from J, with 7 bases between. The CDR3 loop is CASSYSSGNYGYTF. The CDR3 nucleotides read TGTGCCAGCAGTTACTCGTCAGGGAACTATGGCTACACCTTC.

This chain uses TRBV4-3 with TRBJ1-1; D is ambiguous. The CDR3 length is 11 residues. Germline V CDR1 and CDR2: LGHNA, YSLEER. V dropped 6 bases and J dropped 5 bases, with 7 bases sitting between them. The CDR3 loop reads CASSSGTEAFF. In nucleotides, the CDR3 is TGCGCCAGCAGTTCGGGAACTGAAGCTTTCTTT.

V is TRBV7-9 and J is TRBJ1-1; the match to TRBD1 covers 12 bases. The V and J ends lost 0 bases and 8 bases, in that order; junction bases with no gene match: 1. The CDR3 contains 14 residues. In germline, CDR1 is SEHNR, CDR2 FQNEAQ (reference sequence). The CDR3 protein is CASSLAGTGGEAFF. Written as DNA, the CDR3 is TGTGCCAGCAGCTTAGCCGGGACAGGGGGCGAAGCTTTCTTT.

The rearrangement links TRBV6-1 to TRBJ1-1, with D possibly being TRBD1 (5 bases). Germline V gene data show CDR1 as MNHNS and CDR2 as SASEGT. With 0 bases removed from V and 4 bases from J, the gap between germline ends came to 12 bases. The CDR3 is 15 residues long. The CDR3 protein is CASSEARGLGTEAFF. CDR3 nucleotides: TGTGCCAGCAGTGAAGCGCGGGGGTTGGGCACTGAAGCTTTCTTT.

This clone was detected a few times. The V and J genes are TRBV7-9 and TRBJ1-1; TRBD1 is a possible D gene (5 bases). V dropped 3 bases and J dropped 9 bases, with 14 bases sitting between them. The CDR3 is 13 amino acids. Germline values: CDR1 SEHNR, CDR2 FQNEAQ (reference sequence). The chain's CDR3 is CASSFTSGRKAFF. The CDR3 DNA sequence: TGTGCCAGCAGCTTCACCTCAGGGCGAAAAGCTTTCTTT.

The rearrangement joins TRBV19 to TRBJ1-5; 7 positions agree with TRBD1. The V segment lost 8 bases and the J segment 1 base; nucleotides outside the gene matches: 8. The V gene's germline CDR1 is LNHDA and CDR2 SQIVND (reference sequence). This CDR3 contains 15 residues. DNA for the CDR3: TGTGCCAGTTTACAGGGGTGGTCGAGCAATCAGCCCCAGCATTTT. It specifies CASLQGWSSNQPQHF.

Note on this clone: Other DNA sequences in the sample encode the same CDR3. The genes are TRBV4-2 and TRBJ1-1, with 10 nucleotides matching TRBD1. CDR3 length: 15 residues. Germline lookup yields CDR1 LGHNA and CDR2 YNFKEQ. The V segment lost 1 base and the J segment 4 bases; nucleotides outside the gene matches: 3. CDR3 region: CASSQARTGGTEAFF. The CDR3 nucleotides are TGTGCCAGCAGCCAAGCTAGGACAGGGGGCACTGAAGCTTTCTTT.

The genes are TRBV28 and TRBJ2-5; D is ambiguous. The J call may be in error: the DNA end matches TRBJ2-7 better. There are 16 residues in the CDR3. CDR1 is MDHEN, CDR2 SYDVKM, per germline. The DNA for the CDR3 is TGTGCCAGCAGTTTTGATGCGAGACAATCATCCTACGAGCAGTACTTC. Its translation: CASSFDARQSSYEQYF.